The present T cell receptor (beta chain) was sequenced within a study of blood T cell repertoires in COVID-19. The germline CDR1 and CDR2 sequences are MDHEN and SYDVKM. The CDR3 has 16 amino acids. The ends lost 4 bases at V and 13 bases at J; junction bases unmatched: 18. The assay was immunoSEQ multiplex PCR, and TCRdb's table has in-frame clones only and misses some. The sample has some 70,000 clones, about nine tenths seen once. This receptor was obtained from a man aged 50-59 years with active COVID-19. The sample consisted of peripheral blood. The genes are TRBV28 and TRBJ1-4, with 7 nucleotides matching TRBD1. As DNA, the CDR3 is TGTGCCAGCAGTTCGTCCGGGACAGAGGGGTCTTCGGGACTGTTTTTT. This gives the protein CASSSSGTEGSSGLFF.